Detailed here is one TCR beta chain. Germline loops: CDR1 SQVTM, CDR2 ANQGSEA. V shed 7 bases and J 4 bases; nucleotides not matched to a gene: 15. The length of the CDR3 is 16 residues. The data were taken from a study of blood T cells in healthy people across ages. Combining a sample-barcoded 5' primer with a J-beta primer mix, a second PCR ran for roughly 6 to 12 cycles. The authors tagged each cDNA molecule using a template-switch adaptor with 12 random nucleotides. From the 5' RACE reads, TCRdb called clonotypes with MiXCR, one entry per CDR3 protein. The repertoire holds more than 650,000 distinct CDR3 sequences, with 50% to 65% as singletons.

Sequencing was done on a sample of blood. This sequence was found in a man at least 80 years old in good health. V usage is TRBV29-1 and J usage is TRBJ1-5; 8 bases line up with TRBD1. This CDR3 is CSAVRQGAYGNQPQHF. In DNA form, the CDR3 reads TGCAGCGCTGTACGGCAGGGGGCTTACGGGAATCAGCCCCAGCATTTT.